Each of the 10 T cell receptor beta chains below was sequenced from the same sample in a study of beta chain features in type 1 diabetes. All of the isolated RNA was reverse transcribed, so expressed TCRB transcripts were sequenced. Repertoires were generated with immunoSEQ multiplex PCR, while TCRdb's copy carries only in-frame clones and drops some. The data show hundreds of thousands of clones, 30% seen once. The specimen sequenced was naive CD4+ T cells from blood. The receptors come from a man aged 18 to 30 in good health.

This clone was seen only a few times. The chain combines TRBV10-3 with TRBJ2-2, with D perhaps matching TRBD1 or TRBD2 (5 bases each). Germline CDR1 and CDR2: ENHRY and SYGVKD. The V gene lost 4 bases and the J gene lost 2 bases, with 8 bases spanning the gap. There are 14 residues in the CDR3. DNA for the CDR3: TGTGCCATCAGTGCCTGGGACAACACCGGGGAGCTGTTTTTT. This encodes CAISAWDNTGELFF.

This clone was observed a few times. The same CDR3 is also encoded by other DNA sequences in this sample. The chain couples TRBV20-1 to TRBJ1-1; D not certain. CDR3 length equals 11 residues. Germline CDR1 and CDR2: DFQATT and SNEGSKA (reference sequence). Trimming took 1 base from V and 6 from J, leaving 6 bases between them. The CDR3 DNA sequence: TGCAGTGCTAGAGGGCAGGCTGAAGCTTTCTTT. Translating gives CSARGQAEAFF.

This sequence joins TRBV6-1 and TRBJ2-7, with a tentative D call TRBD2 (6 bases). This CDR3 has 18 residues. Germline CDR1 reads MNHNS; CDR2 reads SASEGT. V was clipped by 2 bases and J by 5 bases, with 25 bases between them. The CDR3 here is CASSELYALRGGGHEQYF. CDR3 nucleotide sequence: TGTGCCAGCAGTGAACTATACGCCTTGAGGGGAGGCGGCCACGAGCAGTACTTC.

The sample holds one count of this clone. DNA of the CDR3: TGTGCCAGCAGCCCGGGGACCGCCACCCAAGAGACCCAGTACTTC. Its translation is CASSPGTATQETQYF. The chain recombines TRBV11-1 with TRBJ2-5; the D gene could be TRBD1 or TRBD2 (5 bases each). CDR3 size: 15 residues. Looked up from germline, CDR1 is SGHAT and CDR2 is FQDESV (reference sequence). V lost 5 bases and J lost 1, with 14 bases in between.

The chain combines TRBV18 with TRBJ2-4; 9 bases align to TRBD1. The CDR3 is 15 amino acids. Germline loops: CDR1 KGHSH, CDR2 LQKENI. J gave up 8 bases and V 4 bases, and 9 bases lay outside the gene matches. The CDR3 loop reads CASSRDRVRMDIQYF. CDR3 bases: TGTGCCAGCTCACGGGACAGGGTCCGAATGGACATTCAGTACTTC. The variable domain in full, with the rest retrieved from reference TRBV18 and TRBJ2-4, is NAGVMQNPRHLVRRRGQEARLRCSPMKGHSHVYWYRQLPEEGLKFMVYLQKENIIDESGMPKERFSAEFPKEGPSILRIQQVVRGDSAAYFCASSRDRVRMDIQYFGAGTRLSVL.

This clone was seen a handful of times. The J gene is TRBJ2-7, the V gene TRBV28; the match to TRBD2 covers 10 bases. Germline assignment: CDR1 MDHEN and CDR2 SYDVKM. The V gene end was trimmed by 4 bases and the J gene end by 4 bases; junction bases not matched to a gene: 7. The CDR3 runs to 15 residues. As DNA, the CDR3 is TGTGCCAGCAGTTCAGCGGGAGGGAACAGGTACGAGCAGTACTTC. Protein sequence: CASSSAGGNRYEQYF.

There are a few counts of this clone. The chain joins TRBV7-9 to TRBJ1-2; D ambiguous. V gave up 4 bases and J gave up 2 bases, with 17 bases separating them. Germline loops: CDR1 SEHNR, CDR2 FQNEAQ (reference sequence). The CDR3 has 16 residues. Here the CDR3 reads CASSSNGGVGNYGYTF. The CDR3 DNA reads TGTGCCAGCAGCTCAAACGGCGGGGTGGGAAACTATGGCTACACCTTC.

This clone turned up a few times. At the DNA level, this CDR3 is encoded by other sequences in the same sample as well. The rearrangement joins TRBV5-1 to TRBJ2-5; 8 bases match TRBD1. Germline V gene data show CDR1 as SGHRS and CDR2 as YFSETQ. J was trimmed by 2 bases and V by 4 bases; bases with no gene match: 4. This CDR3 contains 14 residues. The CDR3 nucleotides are TGCGCCAGCAGCGAAGGGACAGGACAAGAGACCCAGTACTTC. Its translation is CASSEGTGQETQYF.

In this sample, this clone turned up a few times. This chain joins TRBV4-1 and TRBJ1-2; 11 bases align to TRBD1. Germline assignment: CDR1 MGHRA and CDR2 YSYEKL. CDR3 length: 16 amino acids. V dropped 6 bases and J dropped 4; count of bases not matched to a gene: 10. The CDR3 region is CASRGGTGGIGYGYTF. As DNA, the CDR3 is TGCGCCAGCAGAGGGGGGACAGGGGGAATAGGCTATGGCTACACCTTC.

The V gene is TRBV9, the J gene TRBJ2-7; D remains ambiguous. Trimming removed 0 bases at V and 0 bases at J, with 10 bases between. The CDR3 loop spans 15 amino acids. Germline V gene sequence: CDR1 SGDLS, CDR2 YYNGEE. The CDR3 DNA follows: TGTGCCAGCAGCGTAGCGCTCGACCCCTCCTACGAGCAGTACTTC. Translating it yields CASSVALDPSYEQYF.